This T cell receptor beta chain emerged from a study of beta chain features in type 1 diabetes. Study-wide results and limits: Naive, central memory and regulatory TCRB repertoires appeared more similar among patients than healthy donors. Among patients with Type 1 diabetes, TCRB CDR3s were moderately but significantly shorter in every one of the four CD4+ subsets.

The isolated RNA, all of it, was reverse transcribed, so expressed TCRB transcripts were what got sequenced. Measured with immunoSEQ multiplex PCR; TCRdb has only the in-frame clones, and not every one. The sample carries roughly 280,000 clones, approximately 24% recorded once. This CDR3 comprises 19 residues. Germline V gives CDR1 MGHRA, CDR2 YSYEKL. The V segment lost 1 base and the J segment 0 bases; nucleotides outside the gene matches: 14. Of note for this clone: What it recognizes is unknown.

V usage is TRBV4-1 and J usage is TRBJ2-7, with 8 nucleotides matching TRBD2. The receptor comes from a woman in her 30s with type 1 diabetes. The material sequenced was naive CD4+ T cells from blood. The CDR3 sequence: CASSQGLAKTPQRSYEQYF. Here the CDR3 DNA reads TGCGCCAGCAGCCAAGGACTAGCGAAGACACCTCAACGCTCCTACGAGCAGTACTTC.